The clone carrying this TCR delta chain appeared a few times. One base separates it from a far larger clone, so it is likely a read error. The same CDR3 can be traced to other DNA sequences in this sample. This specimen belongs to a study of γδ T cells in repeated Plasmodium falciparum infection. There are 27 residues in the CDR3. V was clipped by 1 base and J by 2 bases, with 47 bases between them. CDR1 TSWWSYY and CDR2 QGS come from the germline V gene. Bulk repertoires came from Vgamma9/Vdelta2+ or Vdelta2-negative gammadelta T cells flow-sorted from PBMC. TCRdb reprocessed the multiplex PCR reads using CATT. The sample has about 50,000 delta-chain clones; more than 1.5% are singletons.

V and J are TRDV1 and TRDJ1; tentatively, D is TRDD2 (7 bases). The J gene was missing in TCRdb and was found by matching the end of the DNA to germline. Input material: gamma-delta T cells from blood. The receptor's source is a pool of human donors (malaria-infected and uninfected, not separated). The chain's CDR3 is CALGEPLFLAPKLGDTRRKGGTDKLIF. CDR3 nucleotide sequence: TGTGCTCTTGGGGAACCCCTCTTCCTAGCCCCCAAGCTAGGAGATACGCGGCGAAAGGGGGGTACCGATAAACTCATCTTT.